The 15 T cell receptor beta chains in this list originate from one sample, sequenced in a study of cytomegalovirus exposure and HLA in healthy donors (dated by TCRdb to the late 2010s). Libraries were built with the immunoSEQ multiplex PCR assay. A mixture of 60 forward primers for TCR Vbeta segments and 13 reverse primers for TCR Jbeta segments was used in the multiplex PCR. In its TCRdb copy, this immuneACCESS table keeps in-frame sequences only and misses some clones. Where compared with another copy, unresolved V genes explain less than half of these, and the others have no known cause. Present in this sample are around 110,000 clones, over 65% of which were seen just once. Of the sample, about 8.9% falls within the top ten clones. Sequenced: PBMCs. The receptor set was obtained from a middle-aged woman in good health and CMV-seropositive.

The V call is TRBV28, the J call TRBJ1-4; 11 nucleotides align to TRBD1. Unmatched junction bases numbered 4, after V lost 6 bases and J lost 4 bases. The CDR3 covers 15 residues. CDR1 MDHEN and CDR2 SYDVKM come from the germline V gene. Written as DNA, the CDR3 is TGTGCCAGCAGCGCGGGGACAGGGGGTAATGAAAAACTGTTTTTT. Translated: CASSAGTGGNEKLFF.

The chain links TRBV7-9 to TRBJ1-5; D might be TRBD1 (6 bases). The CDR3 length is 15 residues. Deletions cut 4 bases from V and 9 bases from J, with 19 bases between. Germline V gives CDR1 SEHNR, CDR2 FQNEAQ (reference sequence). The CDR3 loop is CASSSLGTPHRPQHF. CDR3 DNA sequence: TGTGCCAGCAGCTCCCTAGGGACACCCCATCGGCCCCAGCATTTT. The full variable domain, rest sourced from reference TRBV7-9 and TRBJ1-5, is DTGVSQNPRHKITKRGQNVTFRCDPISEHNRLYWYRQTLGQGPEFLTYFQNEAQLEKSRLLSDRFSAERPKGSFSTLEIQRTEQGDSAMYLCASSSLGTPHRPQHFGDGTRLSIL.

The CDR3 protein is CASSPRGRMRNEQFF. DNA for the CDR3: TGTGCCAGCAGCCCGCGCGGGAGGATGAGGAATGAGCAGTTCTTC. V and J are TRBV7-2 and TRBJ2-1; TRBD2 agrees at 8 bases. Germline V gene sequence: CDR1 SGHTA, CDR2 FQGNSA. V was pared by 5 bases and J by 7 bases, with 10 bases of the junction left unmatched. This CDR3 is built from 15 residues.

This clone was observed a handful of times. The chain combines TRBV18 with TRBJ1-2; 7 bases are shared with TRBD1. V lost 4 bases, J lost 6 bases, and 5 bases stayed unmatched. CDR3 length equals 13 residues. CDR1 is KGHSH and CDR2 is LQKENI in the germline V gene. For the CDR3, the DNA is TGTGCCAGCTCACTGACAGGGTTCAATGGCTACACCTTC. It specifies CASSLTGFNGYTF.

CDR3 residues: CASSLGGINTEAFF. The CDR3, as DNA: TGTGCCAGCAGCTTGGGGGGGATCAACACTGAAGCTTTCTTT. The rearrangement uses TRBV7-9 and TRBJ1-1; TRBD1 might be the D (5 bases). The CDR3 consists of 14 residues. Germline V lookup: CDR1 SEHNR, CDR2 FQNEAQ (reference sequence). Trimming pared 3 bases from V and 2 bases from J, leaving 10 bases between.

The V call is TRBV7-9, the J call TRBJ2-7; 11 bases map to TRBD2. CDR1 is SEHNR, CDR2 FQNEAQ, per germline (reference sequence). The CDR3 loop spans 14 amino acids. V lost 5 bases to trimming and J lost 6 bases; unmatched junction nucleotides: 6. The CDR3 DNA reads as TGTGCCAGCAGCCGACTAGCGGGGAACTCCGAGCAGTACTTC. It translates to CASSRLAGNSEQYF.

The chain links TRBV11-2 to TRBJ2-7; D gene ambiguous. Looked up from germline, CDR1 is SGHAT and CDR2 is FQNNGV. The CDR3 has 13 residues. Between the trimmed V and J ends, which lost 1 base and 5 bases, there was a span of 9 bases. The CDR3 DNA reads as TGTGCCAGCAGCTTAGTTGGTCAGAACGAGCAGTACTTC. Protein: CASSLVGQNEQYF.

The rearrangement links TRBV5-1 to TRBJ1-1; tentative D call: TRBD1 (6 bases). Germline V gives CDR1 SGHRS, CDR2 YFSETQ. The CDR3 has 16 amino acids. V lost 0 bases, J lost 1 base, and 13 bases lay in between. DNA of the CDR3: TGCGCCAGCAGCTTGGGCAGGGGCTCCTCGAACACTGAAGCTTTCTTT. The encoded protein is CASSLGRGSSNTEAFF.

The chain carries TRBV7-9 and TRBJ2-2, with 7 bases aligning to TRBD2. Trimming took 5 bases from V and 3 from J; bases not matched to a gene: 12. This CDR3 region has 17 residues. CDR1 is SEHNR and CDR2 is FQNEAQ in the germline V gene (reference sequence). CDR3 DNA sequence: TGTGCCAGCAGCCAAGTTTGGCGGGAGAAAGACACCGGGGAGCTGTTTTTT. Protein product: CASSQVWREKDTGELFF.

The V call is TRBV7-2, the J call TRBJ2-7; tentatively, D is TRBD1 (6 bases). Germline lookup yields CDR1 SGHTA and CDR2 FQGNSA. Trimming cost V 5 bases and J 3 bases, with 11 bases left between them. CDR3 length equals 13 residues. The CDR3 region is CASSEDSFYEQYF. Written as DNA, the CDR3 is TGTGCCAGCAGCGAGGACAGCTTCTACGAGCAGTACTTC.

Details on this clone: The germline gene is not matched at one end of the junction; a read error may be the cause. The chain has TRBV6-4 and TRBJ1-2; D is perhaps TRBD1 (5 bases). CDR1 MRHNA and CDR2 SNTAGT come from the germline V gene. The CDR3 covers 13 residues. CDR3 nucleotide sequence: TGTGCCAGCAGTGCCCCGGGGGGGTTTGGCTACCCCTTC. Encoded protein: CASSAPGGFGYPF.

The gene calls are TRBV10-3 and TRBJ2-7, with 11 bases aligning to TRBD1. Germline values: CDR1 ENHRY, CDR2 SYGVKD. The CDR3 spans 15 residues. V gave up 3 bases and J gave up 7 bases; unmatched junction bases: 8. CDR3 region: CAISDSGQGAREQYF. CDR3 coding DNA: TGTGCCATCAGTGATTCCGGACAGGGGGCGAGGGAGCAGTACTTC.

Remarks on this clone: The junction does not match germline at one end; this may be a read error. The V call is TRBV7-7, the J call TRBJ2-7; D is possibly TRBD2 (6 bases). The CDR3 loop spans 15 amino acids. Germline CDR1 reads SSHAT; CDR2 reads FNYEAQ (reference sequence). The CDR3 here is CASRSRSGIFYEQYF. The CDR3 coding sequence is TGTGCTAGCAGGAGCCGTAGCGGTATATTCTACGAGCAGTACTTC. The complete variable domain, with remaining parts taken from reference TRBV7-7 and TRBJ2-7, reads GAGVSQSPRYKVTKRGQDVTLRCDPISSHATLYWYQQALGQGPEFLTYFNYEAQPDKSGLPSDRFSAERPEGSISTLTIQRTEQRDSAMYRCASRSRSGIFYEQYFGPGTRLTVT.

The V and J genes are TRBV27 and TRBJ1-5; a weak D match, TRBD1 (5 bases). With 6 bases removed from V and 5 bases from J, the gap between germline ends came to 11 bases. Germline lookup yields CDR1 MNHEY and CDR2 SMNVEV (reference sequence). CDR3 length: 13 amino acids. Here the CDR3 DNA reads TGTGCCAGCAGCCCGGGACTTTATCAGCCCCAGCATTTT. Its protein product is CASSPGLYQPQHF.

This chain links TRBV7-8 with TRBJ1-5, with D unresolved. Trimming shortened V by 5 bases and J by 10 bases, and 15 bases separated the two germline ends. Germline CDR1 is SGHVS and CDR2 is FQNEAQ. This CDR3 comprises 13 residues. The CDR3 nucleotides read TGTGCCAGCAGCATCCCAGGCCTTGGACCCCAGCATTTT. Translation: CASSIPGLGPQHF. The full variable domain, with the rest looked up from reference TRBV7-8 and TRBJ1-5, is GAGVSQSPRYKVAKRGQDVALRCDPISGHVSLFWYQQALGQGPEFLTYFQNEAQLDKSGLPSDRFFAERPEGSVSTLKIQRTQQEDSAVYLCASSIPGLGPQHFGDGTRLSIL.